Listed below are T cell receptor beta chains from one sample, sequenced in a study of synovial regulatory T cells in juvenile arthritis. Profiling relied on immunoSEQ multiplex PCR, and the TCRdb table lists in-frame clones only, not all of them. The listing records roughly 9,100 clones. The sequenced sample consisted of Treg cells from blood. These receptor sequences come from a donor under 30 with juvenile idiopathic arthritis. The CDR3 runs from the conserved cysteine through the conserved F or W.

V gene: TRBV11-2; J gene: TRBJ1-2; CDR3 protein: CASSSRTGRNGYTF
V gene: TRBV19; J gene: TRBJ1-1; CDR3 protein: CASRVRGNTEAFF
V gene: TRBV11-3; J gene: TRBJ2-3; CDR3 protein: CASSLRLAGGPDTQYF
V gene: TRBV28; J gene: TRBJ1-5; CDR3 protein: CASSIQGQPQHF
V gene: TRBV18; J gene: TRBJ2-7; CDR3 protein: CASSPEVGQGSYEQYF
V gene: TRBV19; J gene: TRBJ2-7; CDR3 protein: CASSTSRAGRSSYEQYF
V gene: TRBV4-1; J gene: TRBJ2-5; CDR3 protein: CASSQERQGAGMKTQYF
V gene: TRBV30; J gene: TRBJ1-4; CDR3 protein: CAWSLRGGHEKLFF
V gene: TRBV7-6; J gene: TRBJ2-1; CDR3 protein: CASSLGADSYNEQFF
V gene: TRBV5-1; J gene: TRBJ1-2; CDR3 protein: CASSLLDTNYGYTF
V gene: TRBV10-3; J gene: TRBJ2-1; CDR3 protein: CAISVPSGSHNEQFF
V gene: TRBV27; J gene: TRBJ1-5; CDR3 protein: CASSFNQPQHF
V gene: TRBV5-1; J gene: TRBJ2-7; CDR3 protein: CASSLGGTSGSHEQYF
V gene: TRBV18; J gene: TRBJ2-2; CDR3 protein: CASRWTGNTGELFF
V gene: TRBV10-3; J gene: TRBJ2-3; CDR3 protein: CAISPTSGGAIQADTQYF
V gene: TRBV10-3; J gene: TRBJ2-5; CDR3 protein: CATREGGTQYF
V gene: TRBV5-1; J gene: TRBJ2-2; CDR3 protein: CASSLIAATNTGELFF
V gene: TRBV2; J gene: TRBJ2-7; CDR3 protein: CASRTRTSGRAYSYEQYF
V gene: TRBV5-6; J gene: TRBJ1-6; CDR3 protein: CASSVAQHFYNSPLHF
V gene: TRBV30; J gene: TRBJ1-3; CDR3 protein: CAWSGRSGRGNTIYF
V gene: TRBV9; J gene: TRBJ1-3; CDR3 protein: CASSVGNAPRPGNTIYF
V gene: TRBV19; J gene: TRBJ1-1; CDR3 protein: CASSNIPFFEAFF
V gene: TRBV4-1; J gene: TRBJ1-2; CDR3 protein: CASGDRWGLGYGYTF
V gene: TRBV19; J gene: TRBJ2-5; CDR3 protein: CACKGTSGFGTQYF
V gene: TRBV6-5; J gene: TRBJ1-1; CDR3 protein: CASSYSEDRTEAFF
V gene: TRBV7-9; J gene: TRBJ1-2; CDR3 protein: CASSSLRAYYGYTF
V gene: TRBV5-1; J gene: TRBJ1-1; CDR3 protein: CASSLHPGGENTEAFF
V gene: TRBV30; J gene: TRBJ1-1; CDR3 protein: CAWSVSSNTEAFF
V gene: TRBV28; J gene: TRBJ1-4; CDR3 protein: CASSLGGATNEKLFF
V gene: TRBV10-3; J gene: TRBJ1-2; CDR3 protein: CAISYTGTPFNYGYTF
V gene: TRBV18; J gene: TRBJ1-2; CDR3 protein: CASSLRTGAQANYGYTF
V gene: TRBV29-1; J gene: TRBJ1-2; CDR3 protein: CSVEDMGGYTF
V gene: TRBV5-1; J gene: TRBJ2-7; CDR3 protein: CASSLDLAGAVYEQYF
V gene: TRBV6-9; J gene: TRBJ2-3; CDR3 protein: CASSYGVTGSADTQYF
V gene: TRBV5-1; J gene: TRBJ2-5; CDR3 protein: CARRGRLGPPGETQYF
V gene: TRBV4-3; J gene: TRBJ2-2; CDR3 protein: CASSQEFRSNTGELFF
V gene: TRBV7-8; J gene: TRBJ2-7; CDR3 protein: CASRPPGGGPYEQYF
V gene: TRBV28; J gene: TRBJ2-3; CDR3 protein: CASSFGSGEVDTQYF
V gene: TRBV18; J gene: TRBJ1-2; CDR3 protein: CASSPDQGRGYGYTF
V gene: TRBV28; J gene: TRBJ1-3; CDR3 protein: CASSFVRTGTGNPSGNTIYF
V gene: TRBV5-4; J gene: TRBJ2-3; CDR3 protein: CASSGQGVTDTQYF
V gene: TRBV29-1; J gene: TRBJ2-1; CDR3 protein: CSVGGAYNEQFF
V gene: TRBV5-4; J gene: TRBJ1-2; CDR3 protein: CASRGFTNYGYTF
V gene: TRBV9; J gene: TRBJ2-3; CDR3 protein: CASSPRTSTDTQYF
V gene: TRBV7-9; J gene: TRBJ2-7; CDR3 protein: CASSLEGFLDEQYF
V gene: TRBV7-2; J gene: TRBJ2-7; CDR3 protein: CASSPTGGGPSEQYF
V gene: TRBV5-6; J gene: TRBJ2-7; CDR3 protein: CASSKSTGKVHSEQYF
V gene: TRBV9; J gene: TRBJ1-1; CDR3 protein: CASSVRADMNTEAFF
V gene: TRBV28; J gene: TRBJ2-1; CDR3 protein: CASSWGAGAVDEQFF
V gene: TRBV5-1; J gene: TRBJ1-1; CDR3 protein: CASSLVDRNTEAFF
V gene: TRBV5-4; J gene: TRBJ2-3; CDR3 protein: CASSFRGRTDTQYF
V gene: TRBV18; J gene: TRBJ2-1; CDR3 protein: CASSFTSGEGNEQFF
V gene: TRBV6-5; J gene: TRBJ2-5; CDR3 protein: CASTSPGVEETQYF
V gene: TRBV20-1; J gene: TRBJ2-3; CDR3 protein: CSASFATQYF
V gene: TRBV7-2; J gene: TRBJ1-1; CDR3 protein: CASSLAGPYEAFF
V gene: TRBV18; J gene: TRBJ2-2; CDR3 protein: CASSLTTGPNTGELFF
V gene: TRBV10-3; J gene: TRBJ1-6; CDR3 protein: CAISETGTGDNSPLHF
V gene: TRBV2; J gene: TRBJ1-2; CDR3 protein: CASSGFVLANYGYTF